The clone carrying this TCR beta chain has a handful of counts. Antigen: not known. Production of TCR cDNA was by 5'RACE template switching, which also added a universal primer site and UMIs. TCRdb processed the 5' RACE reads anew with MiXCR; each CDR3 protein has one entry. The data contain roughly 330,000 distinct CDR3 sequences, about 4% of them singletons. The data were obtained in a study of T cells after yellow fever vaccination. General study findings and limits: A small proportion of clonotypes was detected in both the CD4 and CD8 compartments. Post-booster repertoires again held most primary-vaccination clones (about 95% CD4, approximately 90% CD8).

The ends were cut back, 5 bases at V and 8 bases at J, with 10 bases in the middle. Germline V gene data show CDR1 as SGHDT and CDR2 as YYEEEE. The CDR3 sequence is 12 residues long. This specimen consisted of PBMCs, obtained 5 days after the yellow fever booster vaccination. The receptor was derived from a young man who received the YFV17D yellow fever vaccine. This chain joins TRBV5-6 and TRBJ1-4; D not certain. The DNA of the CDR3 is TGTGCCAGCAGTTTCTACGAGGAAAAACTGTTTTTT. Its protein product is CASSFYEEKLFF.